This TCR beta chain emerged from a study of monozygotic twins with inflammatory bowel disease. Germline V gene lookup returns CDR1 SGHDN and CDR2 FVKESK. The CDR3 runs 15 residues. TCRdb reprocessed the 5' RACE reads, keeping one entry per CDR3 protein, no DNA. This sample contains 300,000 to 400,000 distinct CDR3 sequences. This chain joins TRBV14 and TRBJ2-5; TCRdb designates TRBD2, a call that cannot be tested without DNA. The source is a human donor with ulcerative colitis or Crohn's disease, or a healthy co-twin of an affected twin (not recorded which). Sequenced: blood. CDR3 protein: CASSQVGVGRETQYF. Based on the CDR3 plus reference TRBV14 and TRBJ2-5, the full variable domain is EAGVTQFPSHSVIEKGQTVTLRCDPISGHDNLYWYRRVMGKEIKFLLHFVKESKQDESGMPNNRFLAERTGGTYSTLKVQPAELEDSGVYFCASSQVGVGRETQYFGPGTRLLVL.